One and the same sample provided the 24 T cell receptor beta chains below, sequenced in a study of blood T cells in healthy people across ages. Primers used in a second PCR of roughly 6 to 12 cycles were a sample-barcoded 5' primer and a J-beta primer mix. Via MiXCR, TCRdb re-called the 5' RACE reads, giving one row per CDR3 protein. The profile covers about 1.4 million distinct CDR3 sequences, with 59% appearing a single time and roughly 7% taken by the ten largest. Specimen: blood. These receptors all come from a man between 18 and 35 years old in good health.

V gene TRBV7-2 combines with J gene TRBJ2-1; a possible D gene is TRBD2 (6 bases). V was shortened by 5 bases and J by 3 bases, with 14 bases between the two germline ends. CDR1 and CDR2 from the germline V gene are SGHTA and FQGNSA. The CDR3 totals 15 residues. The CDR3 protein is CASSPPGVDYNEQFF. The CDR3, as DNA: TGTGCCAGCAGCCCCCCGGGAGTCGACTACAATGAGCAGTTCTTC.

J is TRBJ2-5 and V is TRBV27, with 13 nucleotides matching TRBD2. The J call may not be correct, given that the DNA end is closer to TRBJ2-7. The CDR3 length is 14 residues. Germline V CDR1 and CDR2: MNHEY, SMNVEV (reference sequence). In nucleotides, the CDR3 is TGTGCCAGCAGGCCCGGGACTAGCGGGGTCGAGCAGTACTTC. Protein sequence: CASRPGTSGVEQYF.

This clonotype was observed many times. The V and J genes are TRBV20-1 and TRBJ2-1; TRBD1 aligns across 7 bases. The CDR3 is 21 amino acids. V lost 3 bases, J lost 1 base, and 24 bases stayed unmatched. Per germline, CDR1 DFQATT and CDR2 SNEGSKA (reference sequence). In DNA, the CDR3 is TGCAGTGCTAGCCGTTCCGTACGGGACAGCTCGCTTCTGCGGTCCTACAATGAGCAGTTCTTC. Residues: CSASRSVRDSSLLRSYNEQFF.

The gene calls are TRBV11-1 and TRBJ2-6; D unclear. This CDR3 has 21 amino acids. Germline V lookup: CDR1 SGHAT, CDR2 FQDESV (reference sequence). V lost 2 bases and J lost 2, with 25 bases in between. The CDR3: CASSLRPFGQYDTPGANVLTF. The CDR3 DNA follows: TGTGCCAGCAGCTTAAGGCCCTTCGGGCAGTATGATACCCCTGGGGCCAACGTCCTGACTTTC.

The chain couples TRBV7-8 to TRBJ2-4, with 10 positions matching TRBD2. TRBJ2-7 explains the end of the DNA better; the J call may be wrong. The CDR3 runs to 17 residues. Per the germline V gene, CDR1 is SGHVS and CDR2 is FQNEAQ. The CDR3 DNA is TGTGCCAGCAGTTCTCCTGAACCGGGACTAGCGCTCTACGAGCAGTACTTC. This encodes CASSSPEPGLALYEQYF.

In nucleotides, the CDR3 is TGCAGTGCTAGAAATCCCTTAGGGGGACCCCACGAGCAGTACTTC. Its protein product is CSARNPLGGPHEQYF. The V call is TRBV20-1, the J call TRBJ2-5; a possible D gene is TRBD1 (6 bases). Near its end, the DNA agrees better with TRBJ2-7, so the J call may be wrong. Germline V CDR1 and CDR2: DFQATT, SNEGSKA (reference sequence). CDR3 size: 15 residues.

V gene TRBV4-3 combines with J gene TRBJ2-7; the D is unclear. Trimming left V 4 bases short and J 6 bases short, with 10 bases between. The CDR3 has 12 amino acids. Germline V gene lookup returns CDR1 LGHNA and CDR2 YSLEER. The CDR3 region has the DNA TGCGCCAGCAGCCGAGACGGGTTCGAGCAGTACTTC. This gives the protein CASSRDGFEQYF.

This chain links TRBV29-1 with TRBJ1-1; D unresolved. The CDR3 contains 14 residues. V shed 5 bases and J shed 0 bases, with 13 bases lying between them. Germline V lookup: CDR1 SQVTM, CDR2 ANQGSEA. Here the CDR3 DNA reads TGCAGCGTTCGGATTTGGCAGCTGAACACTGAAGCTTTCTTT. Protein: CSVRIWQLNTEAFF.

The V call is TRBV5-1, the J call TRBJ2-7; D uncertain. The germline V gene has CDR1 SGHRS and CDR2 YFSETQ. The CDR3 covers 12 residues. V shed 4 bases and J shed 2 bases, with 7 bases lying between them. The CDR3 DNA is TGCGCCAGCAGCGAACACCCCTACGAGCAGTACTTC. Its protein product is CASSEHPYEQYF.

The V call is TRBV10-3, the J call TRBJ2-5; 7 bases line up with TRBD2. V lost 10 bases to trimming and J lost 11 bases; unmatched junction nucleotides: 25. The length of the CDR3 is 16 residues. CDR1 is ENHRY, CDR2 SYGVKD, per germline. The CDR3 protein is CATAGTTNPTTIEQYF. In DNA, the CDR3 is TGTGCCACGGCCGGGACTACCAACCCGACTACAATTGAGCAGTACTTC.

This clonotype appeared a few times. V gene TRBV6-4 combines with J gene TRBJ2-1, with 10 bases that match TRBD2. The end of the DNA fits TRBJ2-7 better, so the J call may be wrong. The germline V gene encodes CDR1 MRHNA and CDR2 SNTAGT. This CDR3 has 15 amino acids. The CDR3 coding sequence is TGTGCCAGCAGTGAAAAAGCGGGGGGGGCCAATGAGCAGTACTTC. Translation gives CASSEKAGGANEQYF.

V gene TRBV12-3 or TRBV12-4 combines with J gene TRBJ2-7, with D possibly being TRBD1 (6 bases). V was pared by 6 bases and J by 4 bases, with 10 bases between. CDR3 size: 12 residues. The CDR3 nucleotides are TGTGCCAGCAGCCAGGGGTTTTACGAGCAGTACTTC. This sequence encodes CASSQGFYEQYF.

This clonotype was observed a handful of times. V is TRBV11-2 and J is TRBJ1-2; D gene uncertain. This CDR3 comprises 14 residues. The germline V and J ends were trimmed by 2 bases and 8 bases, with 15 bases remaining between them. The germline CDR1 and CDR2 sequences are SGHAT and FQNNGV. CDR3 in DNA: TGTGCCAGCAGCTTATTTGTTGGGTCGAGCGGCTACACCTTC. Translating gives CASSLFVGSSGYTF.

V and J are TRBV28 and TRBJ2-5, with TRBD2 identical over 7 bases. This CDR3 is built from 14 residues. Trimming at V came to 6 bases and at J to 4 bases, leaving 8 bases not matched to a gene. Germline CDR1 reads MDHEN; CDR2 reads SYDVKM. CDR3: CASRRGLDIETQYF. The CDR3, as DNA: TGTGCCAGCAGACGAGGACTAGATATAGAGACCCAGTACTTC.

The chain couples TRBV20-1 to TRBJ2-7, with TRBD1 matching over 7 bases. Trimming at V came to 1 base and at J to 0 bases, leaving 9 bases not matched to a gene. In germline, CDR1 is DFQATT, CDR2 SNEGSKA (reference sequence). This CDR3 comprises 16 residues. The CDR3: CSARVAGTASSYEQYF. CDR3 nucleotide sequence: TGCAGTGCTAGAGTTGCCGGGACAGCGAGCTCCTACGAGCAGTACTTC.

This sequence joins TRBV15 and TRBJ2-5; D might be TRBD1 or TRBD2, each matching 5 bases. The ends were cut back, 8 bases at V and 4 bases at J, with 8 bases in the middle. This CDR3 is built from 11 residues. Germline-derived CDR1 and CDR2 are LNHNV and YYDKDF (reference sequence). The CDR3 sequence: CATGDPETQYF. In DNA, the CDR3 is TGTGCCACCGGGGACCCAGAGACCCAGTACTTC.

This chain connects TRBV20-1 to TRBJ2-5; D tentatively reads TRBD1 or TRBD2 (5 bases each). This CDR3 region has 12 residues. Between the trimmed V and J ends, which lost 6 bases and 3 bases, there was a span of 11 bases. Germline V gene sequence: CDR1 DFQATT, CDR2 SNEGSKA (reference sequence). DNA for the CDR3: TGCAGTGCCAGGGACGGGGAAGAGACCCAGTACTTC. Its translation: CSARDGEETQYF.

This chain connects TRBV7-6 to TRBJ2-5; TRBD1 or TRBD2 may be the D gene (5 bases each). Germline-derived CDR1 and CDR2 are SGHVS and FNYEAQ. Trimming cost V 5 bases and J 2 bases, with 18 bases left between them. The CDR3 has 16 residues. CDR3 amino acids: CASSPRTGLFQETQYF. The CDR3 DNA reads TGTGCCAGCAGCCCTAGAACGGGGCTATTTCAAGAGACCCAGTACTTC.

The V gene is TRBV20-1, the J gene TRBJ2-1; D is perhaps TRBD1 (6 bases). V dropped 2 bases and J dropped 4 bases, with 15 bases sitting between them. From germline, CDR1 is DFQATT and CDR2 SNEGSKA (reference sequence). The CDR3 loop spans 15 amino acids. The CDR3 spells CSARQGQKKYNEQFF. In nucleotides, the CDR3 is TGCAGTGCTAGACAGGGACAAAAGAAATACAATGAGCAGTTCTTC.

The V and J genes are TRBV20-1 and TRBJ2-2; D not resolved. CDR1 is DFQATT, CDR2 SNEGSKA, per germline (reference sequence). The V end was cut by 6 bases, the J end by 1 base, with 18 bases between. The length of the CDR3 is 16 residues. Here the CDR3 DNA reads TGCAGTGCCCCCCCTCAAGGGCGGATGAACACCGGGGAGCTGTTTTTT. Its translation: CSAPPQGRMNTGELFF.

This rearrangement joins TRBV2 to TRBJ1-2, with 8 positions matching TRBD1. There are 13 residues in the CDR3. Germline CDR1 is SNHLY and CDR2 is FYNNEI. J lost 5 bases, V lost 5 bases, and 4 bases had no gene match. CDR3 nucleotides: TGTGCCAGCAGTTGGACAGGGCTTTATGGCTACACCTTC. Its protein product is CASSWTGLYGYTF.

V and J are TRBV29-1 and TRBJ2-7, with D maybe TRBD2 (5 bases). V lost 4 bases and J 7 bases, leaving 20 bases between the germline ends. The CDR3 is 14 amino acids. Germline V gene lookup returns CDR1 SQVTM and CDR2 ANQGSEA. CDR3 in DNA: TGCAGCGTTGTCCTAGCTAGTACCGACAATGAGCAGTACTTC. Its protein is CSVVLASTDNEQYF.

The V and J genes are TRBV16 and TRBJ2-1, with D hard to call. This CDR3 is 16 amino acids long. V lost 0 bases, J lost 0 bases, and 9 bases lay in between. Germline V lookup: CDR1 KGHSY, CDR2 FQNENV. In DNA, the CDR3 is TGTGCCAGCAGCCAATCACCTGCTAGCTCCTACAATGAGCAGTTCTTC. Protein product: CASSQSPASSYNEQFF.

The J gene is TRBJ2-4, the V gene TRBV11-2; a possible D gene is TRBD2 (5 bases). The tail of the sequence fits TRBJ2-5 better, so the J call may be wrong. This CDR3 region has 14 residues. Per the germline V gene, CDR1 is SGHAT and CDR2 is FQNNGV. CDR3 nucleotides: TGTGCCAGCAGCTTAGGGGTGCGCGGGGAGACCCAGTACTTC. The encoded protein is CASSLGVRGETQYF.